Listed below are T cell receptor beta chains from one sample, sequenced in a study of T-cell reconstitution after alpha-beta-depleted transplantation in children. Each CDR3 protein is one row after TCRdb ran MiXCR on the PCR reads. The sample lists about 360,000 distinct CDR3 sequences; about 14% were seen once. Source: PBMCs, taken from the stem cell graft. The source is a human donor who donated a stem cell graft to a child with Fanconi anemia. The CDR3 runs from the conserved cysteine through the conserved F or W. The order of the fields is clone size, V gene, J gene, D gene, CDR3 DNA, CDR3 protein. The D gene is left open where the match is weak. Part of the rows lack a size; the others show once, few, many or a class for expanded clones.

>.|TRBV12-3/TRBV12-4|TRBJ2-2|.
TGTGCCAGCAAAGAACAGGGCCTCACCGGGGAGCTGTTTTTT
CASKEQGLTGELFF
>.|TRBV13|TRBJ1-1|TRBD1
TGTGCCAGCAGCTTCCGGGACAGGGGGACCCTCGAAGCTTTCTTT
CASSFRDRGTLEAFF
>many|TRBV12-3/TRBV12-4|TRBJ1-6|TRBD1
TGTGCCAGCAGCCGGGGAGGGCAGGGGGGGGATTCACCCCTCCACTTT
CASSRGGQGGDSPLHF
>.|TRBV5-1|TRBJ2-3|TRBD1
TGCGCCAGCAGCTTGGTCGGGACAGGGAACACAGATACGCAGTATTTT
CASSLVGTGNTDTQYF
>.|TRBV18|TRBJ1-6|TRBD1
TGTGCCAGCTCACCTCGCCGGAGGGACAGCTCACCCCTCCACTTT
CASSPRRRDSSPLHF
>many|TRBV9|TRBJ2-7|.
TGTGCCAGCAGCCCAGAGGACAACGAGCAGTACTTC
CASSPEDNEQYF
>many|TRBV21-1|TRBJ2-2|.
TGTGCCAGCAGCAAAGCGGAGGAGGCAGAATACACCGGGGAGCTGTTTTTT
CASSKAEEAEYTGELFF
>few|TRBV29-1|TRBJ1-1|.
TGCAGCGTTGATCTCGTTGGTAGGGGGAGTTCCGCCACTGAAGCTTTCTTT
CSVDLVGRGSSATEAFF
>.|TRBV9|TRBJ2-3|.
TGTGCCAGCAGCGTAGCTACCGGAGATACGCAGTATTTT
CASSVATGDTQYF
>.|TRBV29-1|TRBJ2-6|.
TGCAGCGTTGAAGAGGGTTCCGGGGCCAACGTCCTGACTTTC
CSVEEGSGANVLTF
>.|TRBV5-1|TRBJ2-5|TRBD1
TGCGCCAGCAGCACTCGACAGGGACAGCAAGAGACCCAGTACTTC
CASSTRQGQQETQYF
>few|TRBV6-5|TRBJ2-2|.
TGTGCCAGCAGTTATCTTCTAGCCTCCGCGGGCACCGGGGAGCTGTTTTTT
CASSYLLASAGTGELFF
>.|TRBV12-3/TRBV12-4|TRBJ2-5|TRBD1
TGTGCCAGCAGTTCCCCCCCTCAGGGGGCAGAGACCCAGTACTTC
CASSSPPQGAETQYF
>few|TRBV4-2|TRBJ2-6|.
TGTGCCAGCAGCCAAGACCGGACATCGAGCTCTGGGGCCAACGTCCTGACTTTC
CASSQDRTSSSGANVLTF
>.|TRBV29-1|TRBJ1-2|.
TGCAGCGTTGAGCCAGGTCTTGGTGGTTTCGGGTATGGCTACACCTTC
CSVEPGLGGFGYGYTF
>.|TRBV6-1|TRBJ2-5|TRBD2
TGTGCCAGCAGTCGCCTGACTAGCGGGGCAGAGACCCAGTACTTC
CASSRLTSGAETQYF
>many|TRBV27|TRBJ1-4|.
TGTGCCAGCAGAGGGGAGTGGGATGAAAAACTGTTTTTT
CASRGEWDEKLFF
>.|TRBV19|TRBJ1-5|TRBD1
TGTGCCAGTACCCTAACCCCGGGACAGGGCAATCAGCCCCAGCATTTT
CASTLTPGQGNQPQHF
>.|TRBV20-1|TRBJ2-3|TRBD1
TGCAGTGCTTTGGGGTCGGGACAGGGAACAGATACGCAGTATTTT
CSALGSGQGTDTQYF
>many|TRBV29-1|TRBJ2-5|.
TGCAGCGCCGATAGCGGCTCTCAGGAGACCCAGTACTTC
CSADSGSQETQYF
>few|TRBV12-3/TRBV12-4|TRBJ1-1|.
TGTGCCAGCAGTTTATTCACCGAATATGAAGCTTTCTTT
CASSLFTEYEAFF
>.|TRBV5-1|TRBJ1-1|.
TGCGCCAGCAGCCCCCAGGGAGTAGGAACCGAGGCTTTCTTT
CASSPQGVGTEAFF
>few|TRBV25-1|TRBJ1-2|TRBD1
TGTGCCAGCAGTGCCGGGACAGGGGTTGGCTACACCTTC
CASSAGTGVGYTF
>.|TRBV25-1|TRBJ1-1|.
TGTGCCAGCAGTCTCTCAGAGATGAACACTGAAGCTTTCTTT
CASSLSEMNTEAFF
>few|TRBV20-1|TRBJ2-5|.
TGCAGTGCTGCCCCGAATAGTGAGACCCAGTACTTC
CSAAPNSETQYF
>.|TRBV5-1|TRBJ1-4|.
TGCGCCAGCAGCCGGGACGTCGGGAATGAAAAACTGTTTTTT
CASSRDVGNEKLFF
>few|TRBV10-3|TRBJ2-3|.
TGTGCCAGTCGGAGGGGACGCACAGAAACGCAGTATTTT
CASRRGRTETQYF
>.|TRBV5-6|TRBJ2-1|.
TGTGCCAGCTGGCGTCGGGCGCCCGGGGGCAATGAGCAGTTCTTC
CASWRRAPGGNEQFF
>.|TRBV4-3|TRBJ1-2|.
TGCGCCAGCAGCCAAGAATTGGGATTGGGGGGAAGCTACACCTTC
CASSQELGLGGSYTF
>few|TRBV2|TRBJ2-6|TRBD1
TGTGCCAGCAGTCGGACAGGGGCTGGGGCCAACGTCCTGACTTTC
CASSRTGAGANVLTF
>.|TRBV5-5|TRBJ1-2|.
TGTGCCAGCAGCTTGGATGGAGGGGACTATGGCTACACCTTC
CASSLDGGDYGYTF
>.|TRBV30|TRBJ2-1|.
TGTGCCTGGAACCCCGGGAGCTCCTACAATGAGCAGTTCTTC
CAWNPGSSYNEQFF
>many|TRBV5-4|TRBJ1-1|.
TGTGCCAGCATCCCTAACCCTGGACTGGTCACTGAAGCTTTCTTT
CASIPNPGLVTEAFF
>few|TRBV28|TRBJ2-1|.
TGTGCCAGCAGCCGCGAAATACTCTACAATGAGCAGTTCTTC
CASSREILYNEQFF
>many|TRBV4-1|TRBJ2-2|.
TGCGCCAGCAGCCGGACCCGGAGTAACACCGGGGAGCTGTTTTTT
CASSRTRSNTGELFF
>.|TRBV4-3|TRBJ2-1|.
TGCGCCAGCAGCCTCAGGGGCCTGAATGAGCAGTTCTTC
CASSLRGLNEQFF
>.|TRBV6-1|TRBJ2-1|TRBD1
TGTGCCAGCAAGGAGACAGGGGGCTACAATGAGCAGTTCTTC
CASKETGGYNEQFF
>.|TRBV15|TRBJ1-6|.
TGTGCCACCAGCGGTCACAGGGCGAATTCACCCCTCCACTTT
CATSGHRANSPLHF
>few|TRBV20-1|TRBJ1-1|TRBD1
TGCAGTGCTAGGAAGGACAGGGTTGAGACTGAAGCTTTCTTT
CSARKDRVETEAFF
>few|TRBV7-2|TRBJ2-3|TRBD2
TGTGCCAGCAGCCAGGGACTAGTCACAGATACGCAGTATTTT
CASSQGLVTDTQYF
>many|TRBV5-1|TRBJ1-3|.
TGCGCCAGCAGCTTGGAGACGCGCTCTGGAAACACCATATATTTT
CASSLETRSGNTIYF
>few|TRBV6-4|TRBJ2-3|.
TGTGCCAGCAGTGACGGAGCTGCAGATACGCAGTATTTT
CASSDGAADTQYF